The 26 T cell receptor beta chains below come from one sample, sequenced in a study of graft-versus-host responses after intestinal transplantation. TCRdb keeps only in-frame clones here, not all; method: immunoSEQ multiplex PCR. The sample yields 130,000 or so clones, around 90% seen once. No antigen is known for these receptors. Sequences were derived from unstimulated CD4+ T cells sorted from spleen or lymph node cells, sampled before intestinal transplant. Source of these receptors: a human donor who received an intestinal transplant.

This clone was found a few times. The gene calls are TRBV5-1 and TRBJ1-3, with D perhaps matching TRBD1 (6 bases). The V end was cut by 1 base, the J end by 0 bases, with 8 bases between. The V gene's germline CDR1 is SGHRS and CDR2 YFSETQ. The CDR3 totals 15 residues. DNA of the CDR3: TGCGCCAGCAGCTTGTGGACAGACTCTGGAAACACCATATATTTT. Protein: CASSLWTDSGNTIYF. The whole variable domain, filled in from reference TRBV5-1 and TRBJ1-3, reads KAGVTQTPRYLIKTRGQQVTLSCSPISGHRSVSWYQQTPGQGLQFLFEYFSETQRNKGNFPGRFSGRQFSNSRSEMNVSTLELGDSALYLCASSLWTDSGNTIYFGEGSWLTVV.

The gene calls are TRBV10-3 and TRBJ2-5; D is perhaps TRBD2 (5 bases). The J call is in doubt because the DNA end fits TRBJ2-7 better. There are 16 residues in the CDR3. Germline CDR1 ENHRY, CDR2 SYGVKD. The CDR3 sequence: CAISESGGLIDYEQYF. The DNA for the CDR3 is TGTGCCATCAGTGAGTCGGGCGGACTTATTGACTACGAGCAGTACTTC.

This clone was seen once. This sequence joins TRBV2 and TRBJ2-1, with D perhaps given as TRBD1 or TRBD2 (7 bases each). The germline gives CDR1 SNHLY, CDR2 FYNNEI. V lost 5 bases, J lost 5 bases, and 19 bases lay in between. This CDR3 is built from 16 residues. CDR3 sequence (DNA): TGTGCCAGCAGTTCCAGGGGGAGGGGAAACGACAATGAGCAGTTCTTC. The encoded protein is CASSSRGRGNDNEQFF.

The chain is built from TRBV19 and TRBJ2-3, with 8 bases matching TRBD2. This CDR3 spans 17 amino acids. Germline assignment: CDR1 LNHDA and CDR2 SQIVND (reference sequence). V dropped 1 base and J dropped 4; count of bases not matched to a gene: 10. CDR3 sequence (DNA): TGTGCCAGTAGTATAGTTAGGCTAGCGGGCGATCCAGATACGCAGTATTTT. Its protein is CASSIVRLAGDPDTQYF.

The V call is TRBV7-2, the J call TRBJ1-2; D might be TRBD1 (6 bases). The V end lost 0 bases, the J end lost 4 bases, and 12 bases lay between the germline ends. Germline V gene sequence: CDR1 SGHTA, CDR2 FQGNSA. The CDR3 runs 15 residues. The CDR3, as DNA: TGTGCCAGCAGCTTAGCCGGGACATTCTCCTATGGCTACACCTTC. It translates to CASSLAGTFSYGYTF.

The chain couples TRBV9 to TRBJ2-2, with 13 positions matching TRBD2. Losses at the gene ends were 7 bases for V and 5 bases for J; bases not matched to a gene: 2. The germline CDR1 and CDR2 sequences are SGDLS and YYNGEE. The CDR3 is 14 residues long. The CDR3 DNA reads TGTGCCAGCGGGACTAGCGGGATAACCGGGGAGCTGTTTTTT. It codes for CASGTSGITGELFF.

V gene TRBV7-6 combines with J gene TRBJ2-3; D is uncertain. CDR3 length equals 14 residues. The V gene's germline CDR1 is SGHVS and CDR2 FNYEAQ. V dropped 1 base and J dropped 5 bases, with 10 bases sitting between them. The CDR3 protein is CASSLDGVLDTQYF. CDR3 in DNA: TGTGCCAGCAGCTTAGATGGGGTACTAGATACGCAGTATTTT.

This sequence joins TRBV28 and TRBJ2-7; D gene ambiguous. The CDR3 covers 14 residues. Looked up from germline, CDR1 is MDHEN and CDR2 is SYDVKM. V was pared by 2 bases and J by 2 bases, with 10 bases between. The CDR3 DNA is TGTGCCAGCAGTTTAAGGGTGGGCCCCTACGAGCAGTACTTC. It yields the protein CASSLRVGPYEQYF.

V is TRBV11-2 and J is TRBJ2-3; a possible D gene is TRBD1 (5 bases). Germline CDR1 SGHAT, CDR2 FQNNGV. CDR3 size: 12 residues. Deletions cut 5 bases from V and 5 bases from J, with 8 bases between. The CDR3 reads CASSTQGDTQYF. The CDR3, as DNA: TGTGCCAGCAGCACCCAGGGAGATACGCAGTATTTT.

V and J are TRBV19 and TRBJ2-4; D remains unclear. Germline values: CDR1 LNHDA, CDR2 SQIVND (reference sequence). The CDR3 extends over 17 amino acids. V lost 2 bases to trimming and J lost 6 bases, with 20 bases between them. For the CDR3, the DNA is TGTGCCAGTAGTATAAGTCAGAACCGACTGCCAGGAAACATTCAGTACTTC. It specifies CASSISQNRLPGNIQYF.

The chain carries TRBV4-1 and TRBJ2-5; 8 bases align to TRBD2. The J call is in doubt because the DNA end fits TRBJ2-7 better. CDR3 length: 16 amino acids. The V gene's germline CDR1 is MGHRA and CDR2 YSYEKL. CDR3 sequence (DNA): TGCGCCAGCAGCCCGGCCGGGGGGGGTTCCTCCTACGAGCAGTACTTC. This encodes CASSPAGGGSSYEQYF.

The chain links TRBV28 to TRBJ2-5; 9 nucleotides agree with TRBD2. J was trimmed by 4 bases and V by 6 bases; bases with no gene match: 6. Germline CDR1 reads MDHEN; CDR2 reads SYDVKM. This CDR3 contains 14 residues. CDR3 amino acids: CASRQRAGGETQYF. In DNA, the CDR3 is TGTGCCAGCAGACAACGAGCGGGAGGAGAGACCCAGTACTTC.

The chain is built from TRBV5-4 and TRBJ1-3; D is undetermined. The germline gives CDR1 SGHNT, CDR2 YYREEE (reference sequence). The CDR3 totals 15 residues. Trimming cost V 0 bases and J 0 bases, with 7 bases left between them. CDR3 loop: CASSLAGSSGNTIYF. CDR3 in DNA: TGTGCCAGCAGCTTGGCAGGTTCCTCTGGAAACACCATATATTTT.

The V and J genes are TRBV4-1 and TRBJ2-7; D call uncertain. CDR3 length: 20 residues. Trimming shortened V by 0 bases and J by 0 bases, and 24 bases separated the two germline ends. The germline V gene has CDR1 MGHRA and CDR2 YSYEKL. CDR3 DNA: TGCGCCAGCAGCCAAGATCCATTTCGTTCATATAGAAAAAGCTCCTACGAGCAGTACTTC. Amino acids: CASSQDPFRSYRKSSYEQYF.

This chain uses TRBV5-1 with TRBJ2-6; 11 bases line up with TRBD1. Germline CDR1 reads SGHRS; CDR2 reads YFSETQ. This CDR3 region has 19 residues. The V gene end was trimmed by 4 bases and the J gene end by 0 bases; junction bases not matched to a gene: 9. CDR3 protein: CASSPGQGATYSGANVLTF. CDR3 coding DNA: TGCGCCAGCAGCCCCGGACAGGGGGCGACCTACTCTGGGGCCAACGTCCTGACTTTC.

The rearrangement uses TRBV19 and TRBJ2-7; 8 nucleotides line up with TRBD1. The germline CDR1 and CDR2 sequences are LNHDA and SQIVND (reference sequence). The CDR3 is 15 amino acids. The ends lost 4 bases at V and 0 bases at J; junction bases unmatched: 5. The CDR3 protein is CASSSPGQGSYEQYF. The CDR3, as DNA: TGTGCCAGTAGTAGCCCAGGACAGGGCTCCTACGAGCAGTACTTC. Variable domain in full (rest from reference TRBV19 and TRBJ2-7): DGGITQSPKYLFRKEGQNVTLSCEQNLNHDAMYWYRQDPGQGLRLIYYSQIVNDFQKGDIAEGYSVSREKKESFPLTVTSAQKNPTAFYLCASSSPGQGSYEQYFGPGTRLTVT.

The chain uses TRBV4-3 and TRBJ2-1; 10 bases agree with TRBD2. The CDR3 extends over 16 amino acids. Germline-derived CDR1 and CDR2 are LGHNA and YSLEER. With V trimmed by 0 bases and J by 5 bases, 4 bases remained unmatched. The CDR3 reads CASSQDLAGVDNEQFF. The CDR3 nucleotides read TGCGCCAGCAGCCAAGACCTAGCGGGAGTAGACAATGAGCAGTTCTTC.

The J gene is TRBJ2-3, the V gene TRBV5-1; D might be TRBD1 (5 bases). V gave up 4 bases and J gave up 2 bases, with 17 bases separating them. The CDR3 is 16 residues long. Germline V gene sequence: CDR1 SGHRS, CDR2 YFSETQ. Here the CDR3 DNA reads TGCGCCAGCAGCCTTGAAACTGGGGCAGACACAGATACGCAGTATTTT. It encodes CASSLETGADTDTQYF.

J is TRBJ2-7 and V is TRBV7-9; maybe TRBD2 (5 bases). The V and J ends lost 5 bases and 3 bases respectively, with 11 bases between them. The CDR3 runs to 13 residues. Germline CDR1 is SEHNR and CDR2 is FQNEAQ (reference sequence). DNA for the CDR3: TGTGCCAGCAGCCGGGCTGGAGGCTACGAGCAGTACTTC. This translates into CASSRAGGYEQYF. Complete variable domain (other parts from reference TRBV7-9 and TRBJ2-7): DTGVSQNPRHKITKRGQNVTFRCDPISEHNRLYWYRQTLGQGPEFLTYFQNEAQLEKSRLLSDRFSAERPKGSFSTLEIQRTEQGDSAMYLCASSRAGGYEQYFGPGTRLTVT.

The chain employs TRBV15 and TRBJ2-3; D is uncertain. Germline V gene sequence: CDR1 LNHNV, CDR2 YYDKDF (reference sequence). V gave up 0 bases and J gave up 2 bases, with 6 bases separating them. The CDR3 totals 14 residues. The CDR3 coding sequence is TGTGCCACCAGCAGAGAGGCGTTCACAGATACGCAGTATTTT. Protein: CATSREAFTDTQYF.

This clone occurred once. DNA for the CDR3: TGCGCCAGCAGCTTGGGCCGGATTAAGAACACTGAAGCTTTCTTT. Amino acid sequence: CASSLGRIKNTEAFF. The chain carries TRBV5-1 and TRBJ1-1; D remains unclear. V was clipped by 0 bases and J by 1 base, with 10 bases between them. The CDR3 is 15 amino acids. Germline V gene lookup returns CDR1 SGHRS and CDR2 YFSETQ.

The CDR3 DNA follows: TGTGCCAGCAGTGGAACAGGCTACGAGCAGTACTTC. Its translation is CASSGTGYEQYF. The chain has TRBV25-1 and TRBJ2-7; D is possibly TRBD1 (5 bases). Trimming removed 4 bases at V and 3 bases at J, with 7 bases between. The CDR3 loop spans 12 amino acids. Germline-derived CDR1 and CDR2 are MGHDK and SYGVNS.

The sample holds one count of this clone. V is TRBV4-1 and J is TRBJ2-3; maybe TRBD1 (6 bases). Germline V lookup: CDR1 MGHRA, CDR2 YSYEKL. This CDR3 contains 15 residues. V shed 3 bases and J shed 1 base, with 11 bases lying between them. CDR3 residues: CASSHKGVRTDTQYF. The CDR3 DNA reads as TGCGCCAGCAGCCACAAGGGGGTCCGCACAGATACGCAGTATTTT.

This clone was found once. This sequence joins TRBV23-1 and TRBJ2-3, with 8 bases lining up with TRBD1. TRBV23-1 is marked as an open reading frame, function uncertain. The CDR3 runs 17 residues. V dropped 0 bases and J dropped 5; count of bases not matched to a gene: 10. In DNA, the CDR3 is TGCGCCAGCAGTCAATCCATGGACAGGGAGGACAGAGATACGCAGTATTTT. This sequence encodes CASSQSMDREDRDTQYF.

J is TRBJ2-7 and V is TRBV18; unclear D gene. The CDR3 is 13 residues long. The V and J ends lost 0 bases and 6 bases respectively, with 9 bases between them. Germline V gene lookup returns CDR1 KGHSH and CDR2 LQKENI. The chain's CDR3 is CASSPPVVAEQYF. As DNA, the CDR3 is TGTGCCAGCTCACCACCGGTGGTAGCCGAGCAGTACTTC.

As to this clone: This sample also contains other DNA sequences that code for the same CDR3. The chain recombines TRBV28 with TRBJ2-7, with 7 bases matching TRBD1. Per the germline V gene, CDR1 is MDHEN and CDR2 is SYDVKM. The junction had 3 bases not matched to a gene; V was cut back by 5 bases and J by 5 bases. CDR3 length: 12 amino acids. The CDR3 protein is CASSPQGDEQYF. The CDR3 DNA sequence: TGTGCCAGCAGTCCCCAGGGGGACGAGCAGTACTTC.